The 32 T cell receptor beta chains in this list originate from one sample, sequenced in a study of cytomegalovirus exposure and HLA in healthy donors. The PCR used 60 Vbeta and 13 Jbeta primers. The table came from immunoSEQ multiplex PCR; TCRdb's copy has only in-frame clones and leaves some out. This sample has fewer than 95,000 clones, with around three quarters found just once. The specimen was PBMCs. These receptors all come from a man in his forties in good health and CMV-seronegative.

CDR3: CASSPGTGPYEQYF. The CDR3 DNA follows: TGTGCCAGCTCACCCGGGACAGGGCCCTACGAGCAGTACTTC. V gene TRBV18 combines with J gene TRBJ2-7; TRBD1 matches at 9 bases. The germline CDR1 and CDR2 sequences are KGHSH and LQKENI. Germline trimming cut 3 bases from V and 2 bases from J; bases unmatched to any gene: 2. The CDR3 runs 14 residues.

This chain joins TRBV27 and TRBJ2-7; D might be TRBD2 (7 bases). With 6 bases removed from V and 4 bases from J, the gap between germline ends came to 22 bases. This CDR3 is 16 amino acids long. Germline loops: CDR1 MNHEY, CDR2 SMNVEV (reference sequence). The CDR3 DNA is TGTGCCAGCAGACAAGGGGGGGGGCAGGGGACTTACGAGCAGTACTTC. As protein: CASRQGGGQGTYEQYF.

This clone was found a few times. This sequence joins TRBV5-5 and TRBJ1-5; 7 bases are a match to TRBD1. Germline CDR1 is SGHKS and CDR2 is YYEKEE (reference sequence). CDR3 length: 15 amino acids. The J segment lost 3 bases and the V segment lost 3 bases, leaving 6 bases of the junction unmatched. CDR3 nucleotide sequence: TGTGCCAGCAGCTACTACAGGGGAGCCAATCAGCCCCAGCATTTT. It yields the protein CASSYYRGANQPQHF.

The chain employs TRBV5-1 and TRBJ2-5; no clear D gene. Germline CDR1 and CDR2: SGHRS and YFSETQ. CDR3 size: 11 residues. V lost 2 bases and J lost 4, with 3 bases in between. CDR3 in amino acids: CASSFLETQYF. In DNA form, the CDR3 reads TGCGCCAGCAGCTTTCTAGAGACCCAGTACTTC.

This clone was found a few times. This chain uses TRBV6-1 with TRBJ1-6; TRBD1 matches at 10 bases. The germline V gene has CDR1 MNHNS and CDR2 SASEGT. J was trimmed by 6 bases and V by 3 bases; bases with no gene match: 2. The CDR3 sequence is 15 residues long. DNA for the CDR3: TGTGCCAGCAGTGACCGGACAGGGGGTAATTCACCCCTCCACTTT. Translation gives CASSDRTGGNSPLHF.

CDR3 in DNA: TGTGCCAGCAGCTGGGACAGGGAGGGTGAAAAACTGTTTTTT. Amino acid sequence: CASSWDREGEKLFF. The chain is built from TRBV9 and TRBJ1-4; 9 bases agree with TRBD1. Germline values: CDR1 SGDLS, CDR2 YYNGEE. With 4 bases clipped from V and 7 bases from J, the junction kept 5 bases outside the gene matches. The CDR3 length is 14 residues. The full variable domain, its missing parts supplied by reference TRBV9 and TRBJ1-4, is DSGVTQTPKHLITATGQRVTLRCSPRSGDLSVYWYQQSLDQGLQFLIQYYNGEERAKGNILERFSAQQFPDLHSELNLSSLELGDSALYFCASSWDREGEKLFFGSGTQLSVL.

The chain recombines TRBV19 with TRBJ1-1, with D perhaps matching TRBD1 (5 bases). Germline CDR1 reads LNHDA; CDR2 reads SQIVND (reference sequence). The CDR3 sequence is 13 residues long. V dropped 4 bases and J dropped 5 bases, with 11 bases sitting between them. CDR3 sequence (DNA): TGTGCCAGTAGTACCCGGACAAGGACTGAAGCTTTCTTT. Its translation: CASSTRTRTEAFF. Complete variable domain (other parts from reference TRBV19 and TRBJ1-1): DGGITQSPKYLFRKEGQNVTLSCEQNLNHDAMYWYRQDPGQGLRLIYYSQIVNDFQKGDIAEGYSVSREKKESFPLTVTSAQKNPTAFYLCASSTRTRTEAFFGQGTRLTVV.

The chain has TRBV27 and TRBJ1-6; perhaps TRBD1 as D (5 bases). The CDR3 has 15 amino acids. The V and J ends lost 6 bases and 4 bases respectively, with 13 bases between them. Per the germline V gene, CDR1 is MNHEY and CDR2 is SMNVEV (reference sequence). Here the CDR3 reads CASSLGAGYNSPLHF. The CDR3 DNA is TGTGCCAGCAGCCTAGGGGCAGGGTATAATTCACCCCTCCACTTT.

The CDR3, as DNA: TGTGCCAGCAGCTGGGACTGCGAGCAGTTCTTC. Translating gives CASSWDCEQFF. The chain has TRBV13 and TRBJ2-1, with a weak D call TRBD2 (6 bases). Germline V gene lookup returns CDR1 PRHDT and CDR2 FYEKMQ (reference sequence). The V end was cut by 4 bases, the J end by 10 bases, with 8 bases between. CDR3 length: 11 residues.

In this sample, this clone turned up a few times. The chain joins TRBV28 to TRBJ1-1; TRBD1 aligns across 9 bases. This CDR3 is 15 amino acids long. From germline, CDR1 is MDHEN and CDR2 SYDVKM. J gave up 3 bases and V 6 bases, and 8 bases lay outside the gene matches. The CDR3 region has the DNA TGTGCCAGCAGAACAGGGGGCGCAGTCGACACTGAAGCTTTCTTT. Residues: CASRTGGAVDTEAFF.

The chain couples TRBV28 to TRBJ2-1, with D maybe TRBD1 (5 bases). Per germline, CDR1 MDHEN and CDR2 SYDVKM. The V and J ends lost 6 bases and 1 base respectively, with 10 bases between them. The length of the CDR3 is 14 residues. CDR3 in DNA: TGTGCCAGCAGCCGCGGACAATCCTACAATGAGCAGTTCTTC. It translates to CASSRGQSYNEQFF. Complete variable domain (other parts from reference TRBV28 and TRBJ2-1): DVKVTQSSRYLVKRTGEKVFLECVQDMDHENMFWYRQDPGLGLRLIYFSYDVKMKEKGDIPEGYSVSREKKERFSLILESASTNQTSMYLCASSRGQSYNEQFFGPGTRLTVL.

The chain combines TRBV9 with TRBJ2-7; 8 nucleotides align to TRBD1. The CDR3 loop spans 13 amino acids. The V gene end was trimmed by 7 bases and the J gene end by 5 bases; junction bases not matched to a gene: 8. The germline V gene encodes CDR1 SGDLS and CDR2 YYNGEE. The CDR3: CASGDRGGHEQYF. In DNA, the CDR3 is TGTGCCAGCGGAGACAGGGGAGGACACGAGCAGTACTTC.

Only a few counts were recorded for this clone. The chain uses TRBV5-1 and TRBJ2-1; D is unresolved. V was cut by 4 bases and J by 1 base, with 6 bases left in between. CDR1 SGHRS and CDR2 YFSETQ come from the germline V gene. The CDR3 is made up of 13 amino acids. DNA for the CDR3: TGCGCCAGCAGCAGCTATTCCTACAATGAGCAGTTCTTC. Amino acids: CASSSYSYNEQFF.

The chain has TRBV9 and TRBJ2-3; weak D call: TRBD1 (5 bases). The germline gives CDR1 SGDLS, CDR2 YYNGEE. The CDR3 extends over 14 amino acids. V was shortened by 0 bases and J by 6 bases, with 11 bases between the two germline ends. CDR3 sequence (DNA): TGTGCCAGCAGCGTAGTAGGGGCAAGGGATACGCAGTATTTT. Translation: CASSVVGARDTQYF.

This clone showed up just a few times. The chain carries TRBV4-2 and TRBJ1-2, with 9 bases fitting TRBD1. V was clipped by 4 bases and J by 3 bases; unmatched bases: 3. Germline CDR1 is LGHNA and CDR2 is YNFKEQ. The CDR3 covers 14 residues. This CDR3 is CASSRRQGDYGYTF. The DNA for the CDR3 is TGTGCCAGCAGCCGGCGACAGGGGGACTATGGCTACACCTTC.

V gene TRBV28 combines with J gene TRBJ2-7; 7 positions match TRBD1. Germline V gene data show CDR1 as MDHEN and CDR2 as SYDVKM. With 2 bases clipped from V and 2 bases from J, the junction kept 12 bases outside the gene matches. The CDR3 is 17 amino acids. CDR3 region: CASSLARGKFFTYEQYF. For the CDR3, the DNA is TGTGCCAGCAGTTTAGCCAGGGGGAAATTCTTTACCTACGAGCAGTACTTC.

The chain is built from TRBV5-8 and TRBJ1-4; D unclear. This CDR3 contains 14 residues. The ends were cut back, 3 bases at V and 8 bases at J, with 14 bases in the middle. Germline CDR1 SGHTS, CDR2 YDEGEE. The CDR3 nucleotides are TGTGCCAGCAGCTCCGACCCCTTGGAGGAAAAACTGTTTTTT. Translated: CASSSDPLEEKLFF.

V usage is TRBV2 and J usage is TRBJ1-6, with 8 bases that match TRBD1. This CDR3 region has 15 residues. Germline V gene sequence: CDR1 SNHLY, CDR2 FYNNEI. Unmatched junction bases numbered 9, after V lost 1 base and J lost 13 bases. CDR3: CASSEGGNRGSPLHF. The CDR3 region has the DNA TGTGCCAGCAGTGAAGGGGGGAACAGGGGGTCGCCCCTCCACTTT.

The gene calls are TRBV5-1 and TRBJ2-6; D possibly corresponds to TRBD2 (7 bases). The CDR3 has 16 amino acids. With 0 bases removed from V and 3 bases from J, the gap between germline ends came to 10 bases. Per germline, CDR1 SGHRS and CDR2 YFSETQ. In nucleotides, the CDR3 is TGCGCCAGCAGCTTGGCGGGGGGCGGTGGGGCCAACGTCCTGACTTTC. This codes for CASSLAGGGGANVLTF.

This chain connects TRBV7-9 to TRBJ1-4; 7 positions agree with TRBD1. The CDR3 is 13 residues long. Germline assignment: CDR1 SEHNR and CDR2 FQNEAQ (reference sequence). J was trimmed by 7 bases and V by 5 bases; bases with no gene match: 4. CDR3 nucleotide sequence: TGTGCCAGCAGCCAAAACAGGGGTGAAAAACTGTTTTTT. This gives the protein CASSQNRGEKLFF.

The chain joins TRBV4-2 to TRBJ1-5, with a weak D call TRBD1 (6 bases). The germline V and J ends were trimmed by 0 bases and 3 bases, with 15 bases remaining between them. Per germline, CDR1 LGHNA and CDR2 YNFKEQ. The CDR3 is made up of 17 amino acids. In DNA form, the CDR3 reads TGTGCCAGCAGCCAAGATCCGATGGGGGCGGCCAATCAGCCCCAGCATTTT. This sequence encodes CASSQDPMGAANQPQHF.

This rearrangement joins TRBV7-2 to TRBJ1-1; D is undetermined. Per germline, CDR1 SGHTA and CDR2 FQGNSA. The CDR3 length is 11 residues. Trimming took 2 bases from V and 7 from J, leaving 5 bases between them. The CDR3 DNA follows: TGTGCCAGCAGCTTATTTCGTGAAGCTTTCTTT. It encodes CASSLFREAFF.

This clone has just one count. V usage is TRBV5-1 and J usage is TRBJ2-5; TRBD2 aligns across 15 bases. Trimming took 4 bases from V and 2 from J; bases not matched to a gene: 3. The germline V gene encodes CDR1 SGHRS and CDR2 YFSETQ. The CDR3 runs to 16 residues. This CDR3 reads CASSQGLAGGQETQYF. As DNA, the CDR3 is TGCGCCAGCAGCCAGGGACTAGCGGGGGGACAAGAGACCCAGTACTTC.

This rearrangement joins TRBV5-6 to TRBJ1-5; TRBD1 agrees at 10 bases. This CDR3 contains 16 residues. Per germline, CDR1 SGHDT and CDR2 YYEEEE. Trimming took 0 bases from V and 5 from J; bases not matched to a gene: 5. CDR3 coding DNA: TGTGCCAGCAGCTTGGCCTCGGGACAGGGGTATCAGCCCCAGCATTTT. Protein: CASSLASGQGYQPQHF.

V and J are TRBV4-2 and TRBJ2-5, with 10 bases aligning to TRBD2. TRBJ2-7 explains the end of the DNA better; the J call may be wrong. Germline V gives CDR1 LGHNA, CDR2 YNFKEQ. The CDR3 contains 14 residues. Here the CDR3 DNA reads TGTGCCAGCAGCGGGACTAGCGATACCTACGAGCAGTACTTC. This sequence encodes CASSGTSDTYEQYF.

The CDR3 sequence: CASSLVNQPQHF. The CDR3 bases are TGTGCCAGCAGCCTAGTTAATCAGCCCCAGCATTTT. The V and J genes are TRBV5-6 and TRBJ1-5; no firm D call. Trimming removed 4 bases from V and 4 bases from J, with 6 bases in between. This CDR3 is built from 12 residues. The V gene's germline CDR1 is SGHDT and CDR2 YYEEEE. Complete variable domain (other parts from reference TRBV5-6 and TRBJ1-5): DAGVTQSPTHLIKTRGQQVTLRCSPKSGHDTVSWYQQALGQGPQFIFQYYEEEERQRGNFPDRFSGHQFPNYSSELNVNALLLGDSALYLCASSLVNQPQHFGDGTRLSIL.

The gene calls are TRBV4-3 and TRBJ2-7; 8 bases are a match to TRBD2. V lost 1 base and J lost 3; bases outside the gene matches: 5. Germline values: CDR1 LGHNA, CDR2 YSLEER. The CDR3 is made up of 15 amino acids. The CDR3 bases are TGCGCCAGCAGCCAAGTCGGCGGGGGGCGCTACGAGCAGTACTTC. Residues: CASSQVGGGRYEQYF.

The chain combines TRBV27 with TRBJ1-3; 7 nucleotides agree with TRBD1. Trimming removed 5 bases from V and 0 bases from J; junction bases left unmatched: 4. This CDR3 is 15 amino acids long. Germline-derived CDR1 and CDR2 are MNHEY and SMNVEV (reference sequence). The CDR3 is CASSTGATSGNTIYF. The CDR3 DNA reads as TGTGCCAGCAGTACAGGGGCGACCTCTGGAAACACCATATATTTT.

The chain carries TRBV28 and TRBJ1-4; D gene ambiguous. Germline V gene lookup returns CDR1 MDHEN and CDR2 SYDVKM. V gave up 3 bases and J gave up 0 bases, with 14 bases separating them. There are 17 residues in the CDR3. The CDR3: CASSLGRWASTNEKLFF. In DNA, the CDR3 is TGTGCCAGCAGTTTGGGCAGGTGGGCCTCAACTAATGAAAAACTGTTTTTT.

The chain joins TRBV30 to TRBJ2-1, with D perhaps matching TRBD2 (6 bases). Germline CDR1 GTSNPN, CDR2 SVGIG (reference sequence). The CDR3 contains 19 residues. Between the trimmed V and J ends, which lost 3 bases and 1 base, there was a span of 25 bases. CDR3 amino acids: CAWSLGPGLGGYSYNEQFF. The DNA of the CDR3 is TGTGCCTGGAGCCTGGGGCCGGGACTTGGGGGGTATTCCTACAATGAGCAGTTCTTC.

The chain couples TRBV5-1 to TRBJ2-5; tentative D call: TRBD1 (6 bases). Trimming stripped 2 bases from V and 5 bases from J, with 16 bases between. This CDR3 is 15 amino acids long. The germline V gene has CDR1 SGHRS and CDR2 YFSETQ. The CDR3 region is CASSFYGTSEETQYF. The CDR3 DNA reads TGCGCCAGCAGCTTCTATGGGACATCTGAGGAGACCCAGTACTTC.

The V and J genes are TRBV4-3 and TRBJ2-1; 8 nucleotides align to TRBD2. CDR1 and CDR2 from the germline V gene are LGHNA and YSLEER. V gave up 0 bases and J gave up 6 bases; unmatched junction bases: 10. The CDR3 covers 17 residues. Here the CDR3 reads CASSQDRELAVLNEQFF. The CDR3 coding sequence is TGCGCCAGCAGCCAAGATAGGGAACTAGCGGTCCTCAATGAGCAGTTCTTC.